This TCR beta chain is from a study of blood T cell repertoires in COVID-19. Clones were sequenced by immunoSEQ multiplex PCR, and TCRdb holds only the in-frame ones, with some missing. The repertoire holds about 280,000 clones, with about 86% as singletons. CDR1 and CDR2 from the germline V gene are LGHDT and YNNKEL (reference sequence). The V gene end was trimmed by 2 bases and the J gene end by 4 bases; junction bases not matched to a gene: 12. This CDR3 contains 17 residues. This chain joins TRBV3-1 (or the pseudogene TRBV3-2) and TRBJ2-5; TRBD1 agrees at 8 bases. This sequence originates from a woman in her twenties or thirties who had recovered from COVID-19. Sequencing was carried out using peripheral blood. The CDR3 loop reads CASSQPPQTGVGETQYF. DNA of the CDR3: TGTGCCAGCAGCCAACCACCCCAGACAGGGGTCGGAGAGACCCAGTACTTC.